Each of the 6 T cell receptor beta chains below was sequenced from the same sample in a study of blood T cell repertoires in COVID-19. Repertoires were generated with immunoSEQ multiplex PCR, while TCRdb's copy carries only in-frame clones and drops some. The data contain about 180,000 clones, about 88% of them singletons. Sequenced material: peripheral blood. The receptors were sampled from a man aged 18 to 29 who had recovered from COVID-19.

The CDR3 sequence: CASSPGGTVVETQYF. The CDR3 nucleotides are TGTGCCAGCTCACCAGGGGGGACAGTTGTAGAGACCCAGTACTTC. The rearrangement joins TRBV6-5 to TRBJ2-5; a possible D gene is TRBD1 (7 bases). CDR3 length: 15 residues. Germline V gene lookup returns CDR1 MNHEY and CDR2 SVGAGI. V lost 8 bases, J lost 4 bases, and 20 bases lay in between.

The J gene is TRBJ2-7, the V gene TRBV6-2 or TRBV6-3; 9 nucleotides agree with TRBD2. The CDR3 sequence is 16 residues long. Germline assignment: CDR1 MNHEY and CDR2 SVGEGT. V lost 4 bases to trimming and J lost 1 base; unmatched junction nucleotides: 8. The CDR3 protein is CASSWIAGEGSYEQYF. In DNA form, the CDR3 reads TGTGCCAGCAGTTGGATAGCGGGAGAGGGGTCCTACGAGCAGTACTTC.

The CDR3 sequence: CASSWTGTTDTQYF. The CDR3 DNA is TGTGCCAGCAGCTGGACAGGGACCACAGATACGCAGTATTTT. The chain employs TRBV11-2 and TRBJ2-3; 8 nucleotides match TRBD1. Germline CDR1 reads SGHAT; CDR2 reads FQNNGV. The CDR3 has 14 amino acids. Trimming cost V 4 bases and J 2 bases; bases outside gene matches: 2.

In DNA, the CDR3 is TGTGCCAGCAGCTTTGTTCAGGGGTCCCCAGGGGACGGAGCTTTCTTT. Translation gives CASSFVQGSPGDGAFF. This chain connects TRBV5-4 to TRBJ1-1; D possibly corresponds to TRBD1 (6 bases). The germline V and J ends were trimmed by 2 bases and 10 bases, with 24 bases remaining between them. The CDR3 is made up of 16 amino acids. From germline, CDR1 is SGHNT and CDR2 YYREEE (reference sequence).

The chain has TRBV27 and TRBJ1-1; possibly TRBD1 for D (6 bases). CDR3 length: 16 amino acids. V lost 5 bases, J lost 0 bases, and 16 bases lay in between. The germline V gene encodes CDR1 MNHEY and CDR2 SMNVEV (reference sequence). This CDR3 reads CASSGFPGQLNTEAFF. In nucleotides, the CDR3 is TGTGCCAGCAGTGGGTTTCCCGGACAGTTGAACACTGAAGCTTTCTTT.

The V gene is TRBV2, the J gene TRBJ1-6; a possible D gene is TRBD1 (6 bases). CDR1 and CDR2 (germline): SNHLY, FYNNEI. The CDR3 consists of 14 residues. V shed 6 bases and J shed 5 bases, with 11 bases lying between them. CDR3 amino acids: CASRSDSNNSPLHF. Written as DNA, the CDR3 is TGTGCCAGCAGGTCGGACAGTAATAATTCACCCCTCCACTTT.